Listed below are T cell receptor beta chains from one sample, sequenced in a study of T cell responses to AZD1222 COVID-19 vaccine. The method was immunoSEQ multiplex PCR; TCRdb's version includes in-frame clones alone and lacks a portion of them. This sample carries over 50,000 clones, over 75% of them seen once, and the ten largest clones take roughly 14%. Sequencing used peripheral blood, obtained on day 0 of AZD1222 vaccination. The source is an adult in good health. CDR3s include the opening cysteine and the closing phenylalanine or tryptophan.

CASSLDLNQPQHF	TRBV7-2
CASRSRQTSGNTIYF	TRBV6-5
CASSFSTDTQYF	TRBV5-6
CASSLTGDQPQHF	TRBV7-9
CASRQGALEKLFF	TRBV2
CASSWGIAGNTIYF	TRBV11-3
CASSQGLSAYNEQFF	TRBV4-1
CASRTDTQYF	TRBV21-1
CASSVGGRQDTEAFF	TRBV2
CASSKGGGASSYNEQFF	TRBV19
CASSLKKKPSYEQYF	TRBV27
CASSKYSNQPQHF	TRBV5-6
CASSSLEGLSGANVLTF	TRBV28
CASRERGTDTQYF	TRBV19
CASSLASRNEKLFF	TRBV7-8
CASSAGGEQFF	TRBV18
CASSLDPYGTGDGAEAFF	TRBV11-3
CASSLARTSLEQYF	TRBV11-3
CATSDTRVPYEQYF	TRBV24-1
CASSLSRTGAEKLFF	TRBV27
CASSRAGGPTEAFF	TRBV6-2/TRBV6-3
CASSETGWGVMFF	TRBV6-1
CASSTSGGGRNQPQHF	TRBV19
CASSLALTPGNTIYF	TRBV5-1
CASSLYSGIGEKLFF	TRBV5-5
CASSLMDVYEQYF	TRBV11-2
CASRGTGNEKLFF	TRBV6-5
CASSPGRVDQPQHF	TRBV18
CASSWRGRVNNEQFF	TRBV13
CASSRGLAGGLYNEQFF	TRBV4-3
CASSPSRGLKETQYF	TRBV18
CATSDSSQGSDTQYF	TRBV24-1
CASSLGSPNSPLHF	TRBV7-3
CASSPYTDKSTTDTQYF	TRBV4-3
CASSPGATLNVLTF	TRBV7-3
CASSETTYGYTF	TRBV6-1
CASSTTLNEQFF	TRBV5-1